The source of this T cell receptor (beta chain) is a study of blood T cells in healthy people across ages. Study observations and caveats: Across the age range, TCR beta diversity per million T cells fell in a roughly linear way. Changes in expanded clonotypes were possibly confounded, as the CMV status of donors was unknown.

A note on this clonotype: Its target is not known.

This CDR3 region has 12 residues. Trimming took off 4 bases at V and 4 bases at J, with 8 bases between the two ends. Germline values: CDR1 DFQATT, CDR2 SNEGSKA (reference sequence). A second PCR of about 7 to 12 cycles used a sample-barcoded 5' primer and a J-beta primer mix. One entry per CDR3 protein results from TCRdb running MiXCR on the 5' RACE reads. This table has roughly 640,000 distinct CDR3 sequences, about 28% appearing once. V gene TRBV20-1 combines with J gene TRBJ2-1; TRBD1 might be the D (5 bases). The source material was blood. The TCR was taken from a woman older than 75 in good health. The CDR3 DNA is TGCAGTGCTATCAGGGATTACAATGAGCAGTTCTTC. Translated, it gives CSAIRDYNEQFF.